The 29 T cell receptor beta chains below come from one sample, sequenced in a study of memory CD4+ T cells and cytomegalovirus serostatus. Only in-frame clones appear in the TCRdb table, and some are missing; sequencing was by immunoSEQ multiplex PCR. The sample lists some 67,000 clones; about 80% were seen once. The sort gate was single viable CD3+CD4+CD8-CD45RO+ cells for memory CD4+ T cells. The sample consisted of memory CD4+ T cells from blood. The source is an adult in good health and CMV-seropositive.

The chain couples TRBV5-4 to TRBJ2-3, with 14 positions matching TRBD2. Germline loops: CDR1 SGHNT, CDR2 YYREEE (reference sequence). Trimming cost V 4 bases and J 6 bases; bases outside gene matches: 10. This CDR3 has 17 residues. CDR3 region: CASSQGTSGGSWDTQYF. CDR3 coding DNA: TGTGCCAGCAGCCAGGGGACTAGCGGGGGTAGTTGGGATACGCAGTATTTT.

The chain joins TRBV30 to TRBJ2-7, with 13 nucleotides matching TRBD2. CDR3 length: 16 amino acids. From germline, CDR1 is GTSNPN and CDR2 SVGIG (reference sequence). V shed 2 bases, J shed 6 bases, and the junction held 10 bases outside the gene matches. Here the CDR3 reads CAWSLGLAGAGSEQYF. The CDR3 region has the DNA TGTGCCTGGAGTCTAGGACTAGCGGGAGCCGGTTCCGAGCAGTACTTC.

This clone was counted only a few times. The chain is built from TRBV28 and TRBJ1-2; 9 bases fit TRBD1. Losses at the gene ends were 4 bases for V and 6 bases for J; bases not matched to a gene: 6. There are 14 residues in the CDR3. The germline gives CDR1 MDHEN, CDR2 SYDVKM. CDR3 loop: CASSSPGQGDGYTF. The CDR3 nucleotides read TGTGCCAGCAGTTCCCCGGGACAGGGTGATGGCTACACCTTC.

This chain joins TRBV28 and TRBJ1-2; tentative D call: TRBD1 (5 bases). V lost 7 bases and J lost 7, with 19 bases in between. Germline CDR1 MDHEN, CDR2 SYDVKM. This CDR3 comprises 14 residues. The CDR3: CASTTRGDYGGYTF. The CDR3 region has the DNA TGTGCCAGCACCACGCGGGGGGATTATGGTGGCTACACCTTC.

This chain joins TRBV15 and TRBJ2-3; TRBD2 aligns across 8 bases. V lost 5 bases and J lost 2; bases outside the gene matches: 6. The CDR3 covers 15 residues. Germline loops: CDR1 LNHNV, CDR2 YYDKDF (reference sequence). The CDR3 sequence: CATSPGGGPTDTQYF. CDR3 DNA sequence: TGTGCCACCAGCCCGGGCGGGGGGCCCACAGATACGCAGTATTTT.

This clone was counted a few times. V gene TRBV6-5 combines with J gene TRBJ2-7, with D possibly TRBD1 on 6 matching bases. V lost 8 bases, J lost 2 bases, and 16 bases lay in between. This CDR3 is built from 14 residues. CDR1 and CDR2 from the germline V gene are MNHEY and SVGAGI. The CDR3, as DNA: TGTGCCAGCTCCCCAGGGGCAGCCACCTACGAGCAGTACTTC. This gives the protein CASSPGAATYEQYF.

Within the sample, this clone is medium-sized. The chain carries TRBV30 and TRBJ1-1; 9 bases match TRBD1. The junction had 8 bases not matched to a gene; V was cut back by 8 bases and J by 4 bases. This CDR3 is 13 amino acids long. Per the germline V gene, CDR1 is GTSNPN and CDR2 is SVGIG (reference sequence). CDR3 DNA sequence: TGTGCCGGGACAGGGAAGGTATTCACTGAAGCTTTCTTT. It yields the protein CAGTGKVFTEAFF. Drawing the rest from reference TRBV30 and TRBJ1-1, the complete variable domain is SQTIHQWPATLVQPVGSPLSLECTVEGTSNPNLYWYRQAAGRGLQLLFYSVGIGQISSEVPQNLSASRPQDRQFILSSKKLLLSDSGFYLCAGTGKVFTEAFFGQGTRLTVV.

The chain uses TRBV7-2 and TRBJ2-3; TRBD2 matches at 10 bases. There are 15 residues in the CDR3. With V trimmed by 2 bases and J by 4 bases, 3 bases remained unmatched. The germline V gene encodes CDR1 SGHTA and CDR2 FQGNSA. CDR3 sequence (DNA): TGTGCCAGCAGCTTACAAGCGGGAGGGGCAGATACGCAGTATTTT. It is translated as CASSLQAGGADTQYF.

The rearrangement joins TRBV11-2 to TRBJ1-5; D gene uncertain. Germline loops: CDR1 SGHAT, CDR2 FQNNGV. The CDR3 covers 15 residues. V was clipped by 5 bases and J by 1 base, with 12 bases between them. CDR3 region: CASSLMAGSNQPQHF. In DNA form, the CDR3 reads TGTGCCAGCAGCCTTATGGCGGGGAGCAATCAGCCCCAGCATTTT.

V is TRBV9 and J is TRBJ2-1, with 9 bases aligning to TRBD1. There are 16 residues in the CDR3. V shed 0 bases and J 9 bases; nucleotides not matched to a gene: 10. Germline CDR1 SGDLS, CDR2 YYNGEE. The DNA of the CDR3 is TGTGCCAGCAGCGTAGCTGAAACAGGGGGCGCGAGTGAGCAGTTCTTC. Translated: CASSVAETGGASEQFF.

This sequence joins TRBV11-2 and TRBJ2-1; D not certain. From germline, CDR1 is SGHAT and CDR2 FQNNGV. V shed 7 bases and J shed 1 base, with 11 bases lying between them. This CDR3 is 14 amino acids long. Here the CDR3 reads CASTLSRSYNEQFF. CDR3 sequence (DNA): TGTGCCAGCACCCTAAGCCGTTCCTACAATGAGCAGTTCTTC.

This clone came up once. The chain has TRBV2 and TRBJ1-6; D unresolved. V was clipped by 4 bases and J by 7 bases, with 14 bases between them. The CDR3 runs 15 residues. In germline, CDR1 is SNHLY, CDR2 FYNNEI. Here the CDR3 DNA reads TGTGCCAGCAGTGTGAGTGACGGGGAGAATTCACCCCTCCACTTT. It encodes CASSVSDGENSPLHF.

This clone was picked up many times. V gene TRBV2 combines with J gene TRBJ2-3; D call uncertain. This CDR3 spans 13 amino acids. The germline gives CDR1 SNHLY, CDR2 FYNNEI. Trimming cost V 7 bases and J 2 bases, with 10 bases left between them. The CDR3 region is CASNGVFTDTQYF. The CDR3 bases are TGTGCCAGCAATGGGGTCTTCACAGATACGCAGTATTTT.

This clone showed up just once. This chain connects TRBV5-1 to TRBJ2-1, with D perhaps TRBD1 (5 bases). Germline CDR1 is SGHRS and CDR2 is YFSETQ. V was shortened by 5 bases and J by 7 bases, with 19 bases between the two germline ends. The CDR3 extends over 15 amino acids. CDR3: CASRHRQQFKNEQFF. The CDR3 bases are TGCGCCAGCAGACACAGACAGCAGTTTAAAAATGAGCAGTTCTTC.

The chain links TRBV19 to TRBJ1-4; tentatively, D is TRBD1 (5 bases). V lost 3 bases, J lost 8 bases, and 10 bases lay in between. The CDR3 length is 13 residues. Germline V gene lookup returns CDR1 LNHDA and CDR2 SQIVND (reference sequence). The CDR3 spells CASSIPGREKLFF. The CDR3 DNA reads as TGTGCCAGTAGTATTCCAGGGAGGGAAAAACTGTTTTTT.

This rearrangement joins TRBV6-6 to TRBJ2-1, with D possibly matching TRBD1 (6 bases). The CDR3 runs to 14 residues. CDR1 is MNHNY and CDR2 is SVGAGI in the germline V gene (reference sequence). The V end was cut by 7 bases, the J end by 0 bases, with 10 bases between. In DNA form, the CDR3 reads TGTGCCAGCAAACGGACAGACTCCTACAATGAGCAGTTCTTC. This translates into CASKRTDSYNEQFF.

The chain carries TRBV28 and TRBJ1-5, with TRBD1 matching over 8 bases. The CDR3 consists of 14 residues. CDR1 is MDHEN, CDR2 SYDVKM, per germline. Trimming removed 3 bases from V and 7 bases from J; junction bases left unmatched: 5. CDR3 sequence: CASSFDRGWQPQHF. The CDR3 DNA follows: TGTGCCAGCAGTTTTGACAGGGGATGGCAGCCCCAGCATTTT.

This rearrangement joins TRBV6-1 to TRBJ2-7; TRBD2 agrees at 10 bases. V lost 0 bases, J lost 1 base, and 9 bases stayed unmatched. This CDR3 has 18 residues. Per the germline V gene, CDR1 is MNHNS and CDR2 is SASEGT. The CDR3 DNA reads TGTGCCAGCAGTGAAGCTCGGGCTAGCGGGAGTAGATCCTACGAGCAGTACTTC. Amino acids: CASSEARASGSRSYEQYF.

This clone appeared a few times. The V and J genes are TRBV4-1 and TRBJ1-5; D remains unclear. Trimming removed 0 bases at V and 5 bases at J, with 5 bases between. The CDR3 is made up of 13 amino acids. Germline-derived CDR1 and CDR2 are MGHRA and YSYEKL. CDR3 sequence (DNA): TGCGCCAGCAGCCAAGATCTCGATCAGCCCCAGCATTTT. This encodes CASSQDLDQPQHF.

The chain recombines TRBV15 with TRBJ2-2, with 14 bases that match TRBD2. J was trimmed by 8 bases and V by 2 bases; bases with no gene match: 13. The CDR3 contains 19 residues. Germline V lookup: CDR1 LNHNV, CDR2 YYDKDF (reference sequence). The CDR3 DNA sequence: TGTGCCACCAGCAGACCGACCAAGGGACTAGCGGGAGTAGGAGGGGAGCTGTTTTTT. Protein: CATSRPTKGLAGVGGELFF.

A few counts support this clone. The J gene is TRBJ2-7, the V gene TRBV27; possible D gene TRBD2, 5 bases. CDR1 MNHEY and CDR2 SMNVEV come from the germline V gene (reference sequence). The CDR3 contains 13 residues. The V end lost 6 bases, the J end lost 0 bases, and 9 bases lay between the germline ends. The DNA for the CDR3 is TGTGCCAGCAGGCGGGCCAGCTCCTACGAGCAGTACTTC. It specifies CASRRASSYEQYF.

DNA for the CDR3: TGCAGTGCTATGGACAGTTACGAGCAGTACTTC. This translates into CSAMDSYEQYF. The rearrangement uses TRBV20-1 and TRBJ2-7; a possible D gene is TRBD1 (6 bases). The V end lost 4 bases, the J end lost 4 bases, and 8 bases lay between the germline ends. There are 11 residues in the CDR3. The V gene's germline CDR1 is DFQATT and CDR2 SNEGSKA (reference sequence).

The table lists this clone with a count of one. The chain uses TRBV7-2 and TRBJ1-1; D is unclear. Germline-derived CDR1 and CDR2 are SGHTA and FQGNSA. V lost 2 bases to trimming and J lost 0 bases, with 10 bases between them. The length of the CDR3 is 15 residues. This CDR3 is CASSLPPAMNTEAFF. CDR3 DNA sequence: TGTGCCAGCAGCTTACCCCCAGCTATGAACACTGAAGCTTTCTTT. Together with reference TRBV7-2 and TRBJ1-1, the CDR3 gives the full variable domain: GAGVSQSPSNKVTEKGKDVELRCDPISGHTALYWYRQSLGQGLEFLIYFQGNSAPDKSGLPSDRFSAERTGGSVSTLTIQRTQQEDSAVYLCASSLPPAMNTEAFFGQGTRLTVV.

The sample holds one count of this clone. The chain combines TRBV30 with TRBJ1-4; a weak D match, TRBD1 (5 bases). Trimming shortened V by 5 bases and J by 0 bases, and 10 bases separated the two germline ends. The CDR3 length is 14 residues. Germline V CDR1 and CDR2: GTSNPN, SVGIG (reference sequence). In DNA form, the CDR3 reads TGTGCCTGGGCCCAGGGTGCAACTAATGAAAAACTGTTTTTT. Its protein is CAWAQGATNEKLFF.

V gene TRBV19 combines with J gene TRBJ2-3; 7 nucleotides agree with TRBD1. Germline V gene lookup returns CDR1 LNHDA and CDR2 SQIVND (reference sequence). This CDR3 has 15 amino acids. V gave up 5 bases and J gave up 6 bases; unmatched junction bases: 11. The CDR3: CASSLPGQSMDTQYF. The CDR3 DNA reads as TGTGCCAGTAGTCTTCCGGGACAGAGCATGGATACGCAGTATTTT.

The chain combines TRBV7-9 with TRBJ2-1, with D perhaps TRBD2 (6 bases). Germline CDR1 and CDR2: SEHNR and FQNEAQ (reference sequence). The germline V and J ends were trimmed by 4 bases and 4 bases, with 17 bases remaining between them. CDR3 length equals 16 residues. CDR3 sequence reads: CASSSGIVAAYNEQFF. The CDR3 coding sequence is TGTGCCAGCAGCTCAGGGATTGTAGCGGCGTACAATGAGCAGTTCTTC.

The chain is built from TRBV5-5 and TRBJ2-7, with D possibly matching TRBD1 (6 bases). Germline CDR1 SGHKS, CDR2 YYEKEE (reference sequence). The CDR3 has 14 amino acids. Trimming cost V 0 bases and J 7 bases, with 14 bases left between them. DNA of the CDR3: TGTGCCAGCAGCTTGGCGGCGGCAGGGGTTGAGCAGTACTTC. Protein sequence: CASSLAAAGVEQYF.

DNA of the CDR3: TGTGCCTGGAGTGCATTTTTGGGGACTGAAGCTTTCTTT. Amino acid sequence: CAWSAFLGTEAFF. The chain is built from TRBV30 and TRBJ1-1; D is ambiguous. The ends were cut back, 1 base at V and 5 bases at J, with 11 bases in the middle. The CDR3 has 13 residues. The germline gives CDR1 GTSNPN, CDR2 SVGIG (reference sequence).

The rearrangement joins TRBV11-2 to TRBJ2-2; 10 bases fit TRBD1. Germline V gene data show CDR1 as SGHAT and CDR2 as FQNNGV. This CDR3 is built from 16 residues. Losses at the gene ends were 1 base for V and 4 bases for J; bases not matched to a gene: 3. CDR3 DNA: TGTGCCAGCAGCTTAGGACAGGGGGCGATCACCGGGGAGCTGTTTTTT. Its translation is CASSLGQGAITGELFF.